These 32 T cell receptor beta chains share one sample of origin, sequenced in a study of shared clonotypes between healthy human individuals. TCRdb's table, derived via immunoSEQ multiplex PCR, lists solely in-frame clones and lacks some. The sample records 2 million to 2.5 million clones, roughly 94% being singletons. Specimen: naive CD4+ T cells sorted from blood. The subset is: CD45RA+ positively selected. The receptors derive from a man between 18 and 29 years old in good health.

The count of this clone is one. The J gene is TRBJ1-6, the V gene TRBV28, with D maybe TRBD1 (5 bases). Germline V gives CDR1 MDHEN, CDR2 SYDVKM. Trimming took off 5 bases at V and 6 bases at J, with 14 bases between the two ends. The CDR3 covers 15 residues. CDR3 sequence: CASSPGTLGNSPLHF. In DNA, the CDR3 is TGTGCCAGCAGTCCCGGGACGCTAGGTAATTCACCCCTCCACTTT.

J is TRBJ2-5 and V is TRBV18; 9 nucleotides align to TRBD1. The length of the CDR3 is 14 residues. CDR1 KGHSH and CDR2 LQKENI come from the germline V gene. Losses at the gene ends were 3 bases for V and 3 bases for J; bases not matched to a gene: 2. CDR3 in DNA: TGTGCCAGCTCACCTGGGGACAGGGAAGAGACCCAGTACTTC. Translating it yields CASSPGDREETQYF. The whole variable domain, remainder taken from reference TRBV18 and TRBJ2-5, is NAGVMQNPRHLVRRRGQEARLRCSPMKGHSHVYWYRQLPEEGLKFMVYLQKENIIDESGMPKERFSAEFPKEGPSILRIQQVVRGDSAAYFCASSPGDREETQYFGPGTRLLVL.

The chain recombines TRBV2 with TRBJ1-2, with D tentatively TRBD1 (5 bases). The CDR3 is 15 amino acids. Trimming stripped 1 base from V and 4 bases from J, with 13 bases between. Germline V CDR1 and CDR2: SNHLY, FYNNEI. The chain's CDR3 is CASSEVQGAGYGYTF. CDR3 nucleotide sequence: TGTGCCAGCAGTGAAGTCCAGGGTGCTGGCTATGGCTACACCTTC.

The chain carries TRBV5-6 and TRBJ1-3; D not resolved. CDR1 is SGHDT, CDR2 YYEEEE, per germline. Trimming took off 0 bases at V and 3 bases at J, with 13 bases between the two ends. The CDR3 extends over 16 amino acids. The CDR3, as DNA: TGTGCCAGCAGCTTGGATTTGGGTGCAAGTGGAAACACCATATATTTT. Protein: CASSLDLGASGNTIYF. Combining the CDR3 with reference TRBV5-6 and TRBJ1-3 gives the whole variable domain DAGVTQSPTHLIKTRGQQVTLRCSPKSGHDTVSWYQQALGQGPQFIFQYYEEEERQRGNFPDRFSGHQFPNYSSELNVNALLLGDSALYLCASSLDLGASGNTIYFGEGSWLTVV.

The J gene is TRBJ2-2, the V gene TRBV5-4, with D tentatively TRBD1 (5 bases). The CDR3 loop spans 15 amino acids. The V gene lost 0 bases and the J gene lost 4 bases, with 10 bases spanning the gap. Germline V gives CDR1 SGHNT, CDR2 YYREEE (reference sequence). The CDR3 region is CASSLAGYSTGELFF. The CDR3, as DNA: TGTGCCAGCAGCTTGGCAGGGTATAGCACCGGGGAGCTGTTTTTT.

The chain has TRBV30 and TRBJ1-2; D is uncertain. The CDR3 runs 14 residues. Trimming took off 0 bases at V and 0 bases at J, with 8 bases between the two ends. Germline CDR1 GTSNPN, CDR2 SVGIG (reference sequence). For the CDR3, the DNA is TGTGCCTGGAGTGTAATGTCAGCTAACTATGGCTACACCTTC. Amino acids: CAWSVMSANYGYTF.

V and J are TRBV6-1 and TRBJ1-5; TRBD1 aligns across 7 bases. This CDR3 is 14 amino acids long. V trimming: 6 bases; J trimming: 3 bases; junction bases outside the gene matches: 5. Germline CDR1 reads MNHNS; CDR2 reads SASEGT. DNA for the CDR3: TGTGCCAGCAGCTTTGGGACAGACAATCAGCCCCAGCATTTT. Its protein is CASSFGTDNQPQHF.

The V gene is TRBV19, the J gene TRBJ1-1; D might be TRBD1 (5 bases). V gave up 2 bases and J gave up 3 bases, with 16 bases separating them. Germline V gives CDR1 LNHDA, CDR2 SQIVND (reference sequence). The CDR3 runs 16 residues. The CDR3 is CASSIRGYGVDTEAFF. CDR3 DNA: TGTGCCAGTAGTATAAGGGGATATGGTGTCGACACTGAAGCTTTCTTT. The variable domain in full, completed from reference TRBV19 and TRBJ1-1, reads DGGITQSPKYLFRKEGQNVTLSCEQNLNHDAMYWYRQDPGQGLRLIYYSQIVNDFQKGDIAEGYSVSREKKESFPLTVTSAQKNPTAFYLCASSIRGYGVDTEAFFGQGTRLTVV.

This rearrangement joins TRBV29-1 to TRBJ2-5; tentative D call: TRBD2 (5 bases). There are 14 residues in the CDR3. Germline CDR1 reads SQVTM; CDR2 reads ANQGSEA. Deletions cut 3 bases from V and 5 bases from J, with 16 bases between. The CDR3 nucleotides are TGCAGCGTTGAGTGGCGAGGGAGTGGGGAGACCCAGTACTTC. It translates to CSVEWRGSGETQYF.

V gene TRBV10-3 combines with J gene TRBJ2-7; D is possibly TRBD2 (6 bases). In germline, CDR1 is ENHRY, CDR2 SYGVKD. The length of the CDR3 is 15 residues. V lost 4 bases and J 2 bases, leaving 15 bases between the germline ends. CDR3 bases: TGTGCCATCAGTGGTTCGCGGGATCCGGCCTACGAGCAGTACTTC. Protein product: CAISGSRDPAYEQYF.

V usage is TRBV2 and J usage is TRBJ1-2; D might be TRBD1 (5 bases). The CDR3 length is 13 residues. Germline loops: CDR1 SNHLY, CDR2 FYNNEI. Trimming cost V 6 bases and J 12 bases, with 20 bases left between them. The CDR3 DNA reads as TGTGCCAGCAGCCGCACGATAGGACGGGGGGACACCTTC. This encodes CASSRTIGRGDTF.

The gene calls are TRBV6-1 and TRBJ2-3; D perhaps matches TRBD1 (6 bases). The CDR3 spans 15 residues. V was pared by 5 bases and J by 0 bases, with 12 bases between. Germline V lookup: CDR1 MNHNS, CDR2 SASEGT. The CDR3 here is CASSPQGGSTDTQYF. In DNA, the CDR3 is TGTGCCAGCAGTCCACAGGGTGGGAGCACAGATACGCAGTATTTT.

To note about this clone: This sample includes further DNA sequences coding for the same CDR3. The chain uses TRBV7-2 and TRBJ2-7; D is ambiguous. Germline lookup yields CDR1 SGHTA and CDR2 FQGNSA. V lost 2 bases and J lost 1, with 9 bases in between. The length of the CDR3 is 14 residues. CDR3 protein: CASSLYRGSYEQYF. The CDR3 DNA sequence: TGTGCCAGCAGCTTATATCGCGGTTCCTACGAGCAGTACTTC.

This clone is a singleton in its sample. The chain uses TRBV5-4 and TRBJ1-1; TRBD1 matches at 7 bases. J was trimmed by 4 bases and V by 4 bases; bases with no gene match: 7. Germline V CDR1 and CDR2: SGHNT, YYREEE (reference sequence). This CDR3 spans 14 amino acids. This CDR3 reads CASSPPGGTTEAFF. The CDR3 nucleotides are TGTGCCAGCAGCCCCCCAGGGGGGACCACTGAAGCTTTCTTT.

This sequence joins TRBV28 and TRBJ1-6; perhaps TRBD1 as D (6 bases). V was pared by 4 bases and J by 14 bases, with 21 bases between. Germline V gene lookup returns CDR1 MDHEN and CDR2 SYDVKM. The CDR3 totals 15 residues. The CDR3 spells CASSSWTAHPGALHF. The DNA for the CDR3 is TGTGCCAGCAGTTCATGGACAGCACATCCGGGGGCCCTCCACTTT. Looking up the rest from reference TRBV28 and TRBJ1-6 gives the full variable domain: DVKVTQSSRYLVKRTGEKVFLECVQDMDHENMFWYRQDPGLGLRLIYFSYDVKMKEKGDIPEGYSVSREKKERFSLILESASTNQTSMYLCASSSWTAHPGALHFGNGTRLTVT.

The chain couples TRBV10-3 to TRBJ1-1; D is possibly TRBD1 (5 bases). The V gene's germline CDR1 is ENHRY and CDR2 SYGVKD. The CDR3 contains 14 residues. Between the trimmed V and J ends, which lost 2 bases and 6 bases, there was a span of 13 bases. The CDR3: CAISEGRGSAEAFF. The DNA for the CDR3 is TGTGCCATCAGTGAGGGGAGGGGCAGCGCTGAAGCTTTCTTT.

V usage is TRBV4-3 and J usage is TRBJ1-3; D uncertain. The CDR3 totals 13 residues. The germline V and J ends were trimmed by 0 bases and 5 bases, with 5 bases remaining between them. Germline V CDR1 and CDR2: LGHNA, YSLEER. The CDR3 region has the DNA TGCGCCAGCAGCCAAGATCTTCGAAACACCATATATTTT. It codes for CASSQDLRNTIYF.

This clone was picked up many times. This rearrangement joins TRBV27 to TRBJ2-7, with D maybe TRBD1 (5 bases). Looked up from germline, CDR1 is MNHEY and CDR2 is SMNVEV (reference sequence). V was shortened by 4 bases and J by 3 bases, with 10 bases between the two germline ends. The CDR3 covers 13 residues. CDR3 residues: CASSSRTFYEQYF. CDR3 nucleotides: TGTGCCAGCAGTTCTAGGACATTCTACGAGCAGTACTTC.

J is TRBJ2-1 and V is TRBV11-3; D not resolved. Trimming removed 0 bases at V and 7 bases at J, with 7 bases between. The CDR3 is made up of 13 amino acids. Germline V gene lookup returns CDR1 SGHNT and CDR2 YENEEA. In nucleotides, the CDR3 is TGTGCCAGCAGCTTAGAAGTTTCGAATGAGCAGTTCTTC. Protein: CASSLEVSNEQFF.

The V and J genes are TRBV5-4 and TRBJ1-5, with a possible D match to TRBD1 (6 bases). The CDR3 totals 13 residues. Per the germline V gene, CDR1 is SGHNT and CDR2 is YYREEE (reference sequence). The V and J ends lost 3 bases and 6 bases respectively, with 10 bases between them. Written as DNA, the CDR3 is TGTGCCAGCAGCTCGGACAGTTCTCAGCCCCAGCATTTT. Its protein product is CASSSDSSQPQHF. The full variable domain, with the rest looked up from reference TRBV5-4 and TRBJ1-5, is ETGVTQSPTHLIKTRGQQVTLRCSSQSGHNTVSWYQQALGQGPQFIFQYYREEENGRGNFPPRFSGLQFPNYSSELNVNALELDDSALYLCASSSDSSQPQHFGDGTRLSIL.

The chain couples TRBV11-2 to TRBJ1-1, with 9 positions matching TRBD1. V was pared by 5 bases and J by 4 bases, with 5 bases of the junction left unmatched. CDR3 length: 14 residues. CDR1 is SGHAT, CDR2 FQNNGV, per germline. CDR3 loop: CASSAGTGRTEAFF. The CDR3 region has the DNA TGTGCCAGCAGCGCGGGGACAGGGCGCACTGAAGCTTTCTTT. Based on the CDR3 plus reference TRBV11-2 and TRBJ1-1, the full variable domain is EAGVAQSPRYKIIEKRQSVAFWCNPISGHATLYWYQQILGQGPKLLIQFQNNGVVDDSQLPKDRFSAERLKGVDSTLKIQPAKLEDSAVYLCASSAGTGRTEAFFGQGTRLTVV.

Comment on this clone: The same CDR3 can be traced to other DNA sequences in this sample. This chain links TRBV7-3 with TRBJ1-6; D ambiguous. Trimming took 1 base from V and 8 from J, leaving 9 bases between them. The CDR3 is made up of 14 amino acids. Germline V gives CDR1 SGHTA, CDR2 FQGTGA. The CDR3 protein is CASSLKGLDSPLHF. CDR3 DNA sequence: TGTGCCAGCAGCTTAAAAGGGCTAGATTCACCCCTCCACTTT.

The CDR3 coding sequence is TGTGCCAGCACGTCCTTAAGGGCAACTGGCTACACCTTC. Translated: CASTSLRATGYTF. This rearrangement joins TRBV28 to TRBJ1-2; D is unclear. With 7 bases removed from V and 7 bases from J, the gap between germline ends came to 16 bases. CDR3 size: 13 residues. Germline CDR1 and CDR2: MDHEN and SYDVKM.

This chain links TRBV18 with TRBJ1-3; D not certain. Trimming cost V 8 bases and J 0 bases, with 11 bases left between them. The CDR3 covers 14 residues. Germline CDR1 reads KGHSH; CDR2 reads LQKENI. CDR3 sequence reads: CASQAEVSGNTIYF. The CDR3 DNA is TGTGCCAGCCAAGCAGAGGTCTCTGGAAACACCATATATTTT.

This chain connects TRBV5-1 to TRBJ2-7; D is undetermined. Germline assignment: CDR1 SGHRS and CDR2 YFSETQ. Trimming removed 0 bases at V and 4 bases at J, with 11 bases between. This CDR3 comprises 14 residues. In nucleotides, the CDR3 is TGCGCCAGCAGCTTGGCTCTGAGCGAATACGAGCAGTACTTC. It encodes CASSLALSEYEQYF.

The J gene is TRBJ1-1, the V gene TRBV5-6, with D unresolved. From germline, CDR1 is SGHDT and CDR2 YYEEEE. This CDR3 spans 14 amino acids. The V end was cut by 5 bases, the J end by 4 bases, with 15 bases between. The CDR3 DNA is TGTGCCAGCAGGAATTCAGGTATAGGCACTGAAGCTTTCTTT. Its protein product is CASRNSGIGTEAFF. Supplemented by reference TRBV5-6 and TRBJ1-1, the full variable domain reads DAGVTQSPTHLIKTRGQQVTLRCSPKSGHDTVSWYQQALGQGPQFIFQYYEEEERQRGNFPDRFSGHQFPNYSSELNVNALLLGDSALYLCASRNSGIGTEAFFGQGTRLTVV.

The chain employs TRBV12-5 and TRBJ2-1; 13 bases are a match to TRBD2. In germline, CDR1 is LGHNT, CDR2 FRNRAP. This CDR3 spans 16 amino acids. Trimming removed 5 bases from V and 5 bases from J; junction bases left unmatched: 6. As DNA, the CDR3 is TGTGCTAGTGGTCAACAAGGACTAGCGGGAGACAATGAGCAGTTCTTC. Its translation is CASGQQGLAGDNEQFF.

The CDR3: CASSPSGSNTGELFF. Here the CDR3 DNA reads TGCGCCAGCAGCCCGAGCGGGAGCAACACCGGGGAGCTGTTTTTT. The V gene is TRBV5-1, the J gene TRBJ2-2, with TRBD2 matching 8 bases. With 4 bases clipped from V and 2 bases from J, the junction kept 4 bases outside the gene matches. The CDR3 length is 15 residues. Germline assignment: CDR1 SGHRS and CDR2 YFSETQ.

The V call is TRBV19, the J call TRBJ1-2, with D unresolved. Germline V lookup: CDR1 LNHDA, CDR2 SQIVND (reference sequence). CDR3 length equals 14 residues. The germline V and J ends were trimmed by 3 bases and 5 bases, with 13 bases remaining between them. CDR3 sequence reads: CASSISRAEYGYTF. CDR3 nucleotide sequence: TGTGCCAGTAGTATTAGTCGGGCCGAGTATGGCTACACCTTC.

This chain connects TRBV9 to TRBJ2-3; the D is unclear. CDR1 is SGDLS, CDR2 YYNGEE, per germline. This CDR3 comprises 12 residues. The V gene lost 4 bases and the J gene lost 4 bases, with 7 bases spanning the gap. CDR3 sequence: CASSPGSDTQYF. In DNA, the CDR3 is TGTGCCAGCAGCCCCGGATCAGATACGCAGTATTTT. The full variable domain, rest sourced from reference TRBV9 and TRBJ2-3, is DSGVTQTPKHLITATGQRVTLRCSPRSGDLSVYWYQQSLDQGLQFLIQYYNGEERAKGNILERFSAQQFPDLHSELNLSSLELGDSALYFCASSPGSDTQYFGPGTRLTVL.

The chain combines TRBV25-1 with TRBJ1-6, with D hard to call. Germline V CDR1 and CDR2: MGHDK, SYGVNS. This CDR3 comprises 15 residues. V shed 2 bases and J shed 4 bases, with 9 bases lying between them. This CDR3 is CASSETTLYNSPLHF. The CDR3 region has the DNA TGTGCCAGCAGTGAAACGACACTGTATAATTCACCCCTCCACTTT.

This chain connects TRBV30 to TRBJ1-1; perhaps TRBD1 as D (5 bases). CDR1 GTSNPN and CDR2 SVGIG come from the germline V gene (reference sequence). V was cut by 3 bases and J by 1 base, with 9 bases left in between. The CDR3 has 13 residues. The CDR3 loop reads CAWRTRANTEAFF. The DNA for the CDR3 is TGTGCCTGGAGGACCAGGGCGAACACTGAAGCTTTCTTT.